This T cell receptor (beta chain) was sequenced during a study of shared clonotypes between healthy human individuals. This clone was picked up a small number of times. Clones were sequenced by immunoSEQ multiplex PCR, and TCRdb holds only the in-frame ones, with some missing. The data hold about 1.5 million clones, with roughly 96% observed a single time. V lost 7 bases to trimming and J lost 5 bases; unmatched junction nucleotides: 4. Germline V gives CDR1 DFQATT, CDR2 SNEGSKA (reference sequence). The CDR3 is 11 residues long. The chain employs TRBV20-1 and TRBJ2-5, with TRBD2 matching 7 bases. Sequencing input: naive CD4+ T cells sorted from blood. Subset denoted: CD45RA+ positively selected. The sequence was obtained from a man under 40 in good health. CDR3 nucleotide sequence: TGCAGTGGGACTAGTTTTGAGACCCAGTACTTC. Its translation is CSGTSFETQYF.